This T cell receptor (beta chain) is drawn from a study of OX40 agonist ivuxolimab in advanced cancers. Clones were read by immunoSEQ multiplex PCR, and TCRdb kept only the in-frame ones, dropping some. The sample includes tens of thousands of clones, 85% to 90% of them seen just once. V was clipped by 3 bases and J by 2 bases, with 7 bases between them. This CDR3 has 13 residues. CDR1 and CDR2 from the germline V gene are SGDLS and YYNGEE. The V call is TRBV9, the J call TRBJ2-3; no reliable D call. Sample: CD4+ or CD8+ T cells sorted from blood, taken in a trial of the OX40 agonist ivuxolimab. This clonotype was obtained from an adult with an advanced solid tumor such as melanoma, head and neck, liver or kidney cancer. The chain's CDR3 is CASSEGLTDTQYF. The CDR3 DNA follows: TGTGCCAGCAGCGAGGGCCTCACAGATACGCAGTATTTT. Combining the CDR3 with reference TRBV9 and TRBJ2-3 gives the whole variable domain DSGVTQTPKHLITATGQRVTLRCSPRSGDLSVYWYQQSLDQGLQFLIQYYNGEERAKGNILERFSAQQFPDLHSELNLSSLELGDSALYFCASSEGLTDTQYFGPGTRLTVL.